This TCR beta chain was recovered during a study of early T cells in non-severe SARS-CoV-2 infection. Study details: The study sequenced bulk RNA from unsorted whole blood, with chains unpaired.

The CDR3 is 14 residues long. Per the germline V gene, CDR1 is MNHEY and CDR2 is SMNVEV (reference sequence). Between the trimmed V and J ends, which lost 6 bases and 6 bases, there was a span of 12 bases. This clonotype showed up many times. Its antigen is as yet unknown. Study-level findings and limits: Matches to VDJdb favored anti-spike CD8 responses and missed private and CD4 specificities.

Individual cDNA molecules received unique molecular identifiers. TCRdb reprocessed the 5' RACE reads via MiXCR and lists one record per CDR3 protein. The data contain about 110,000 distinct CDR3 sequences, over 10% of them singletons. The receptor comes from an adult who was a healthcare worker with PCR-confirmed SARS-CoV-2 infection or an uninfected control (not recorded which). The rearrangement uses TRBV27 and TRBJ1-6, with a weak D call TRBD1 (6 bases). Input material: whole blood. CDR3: CASRAGTLNSPLHF. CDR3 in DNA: TGTGCCAGCAGAGCCGGGACACTTAATTCACCCCTCCACTTT.